Here is one T cell receptor (beta chain) with its context. The data were obtained in a study of blood T cell repertoires in COVID-19. Background on the study: Spain, Italy and the United States supplied samples that represented acute and convalescent COVID-19.

Adults between about 18 and 95 years of age took part from under 30 US areas. Participants' reported clinical history set cohort assignment. Two negative PCRs, clearance, or symptom resolution were required of recovered Cohort 3 donors. TCRdb keeps only in-frame clones here, not all; method: immunoSEQ multiplex PCR. In the table there are about 330,000 clones, 85% to 90% of which are singletons. The junction had 6 bases not matched to a gene; V was cut back by 0 bases and J by 9 bases. CDR3 length equals 15 residues. Looked up from germline, CDR1 is SGHRS and CDR2 is YFSETQ. The V call is TRBV5-1, the J call TRBJ1-6, with 7 bases fitting TRBD1. This TCR was recovered from a young woman who had recovered from COVID-19. Specimen: PBMCs or T cells enriched from blood (not recorded which). CDR3 residues: CASSLVRDSGSPLHF. The CDR3 DNA follows: TGCGCCAGCAGCTTGGTACGGGACAGTGGTTCACCCCTCCACTTT.